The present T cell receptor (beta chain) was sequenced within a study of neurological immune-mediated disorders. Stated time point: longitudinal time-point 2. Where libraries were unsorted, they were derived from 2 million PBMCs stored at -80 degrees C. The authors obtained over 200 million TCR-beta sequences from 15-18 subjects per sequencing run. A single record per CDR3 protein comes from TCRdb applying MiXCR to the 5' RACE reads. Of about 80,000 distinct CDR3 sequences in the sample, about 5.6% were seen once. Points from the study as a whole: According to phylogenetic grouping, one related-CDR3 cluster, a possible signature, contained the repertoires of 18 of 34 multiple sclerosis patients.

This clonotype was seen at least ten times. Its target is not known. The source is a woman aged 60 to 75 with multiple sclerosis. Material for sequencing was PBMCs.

The CDR3 nucleotides are TGTGCCAGCAGAGTGAGCGGGGGGGCCGGGGAGACCCAGTACTTC. The encoded protein is CASRVSGGAGETQYF. V and J are TRBV7-8 and TRBJ2-5, with TRBD2 matching over 10 bases. Germline CDR1 is SGHVS and CDR2 is FQNEAQ. J gave up 5 bases and V 6 bases, and 9 bases lay outside the gene matches. The CDR3 totals 15 residues.